This T cell receptor beta chain was found in a study of CD8+ T cells in alopecia areata. Points from the study as a whole: Researchers report lesional scalp, most notably alopecia totalis/universalis, outstripped normal scalp in clonality.

With respect to this clone: The target antigen is unknown.

The germline CDR1 and CDR2 sequences are SQVTM and ANQGSEA. The CDR3 is 14 amino acids. V lost 6 bases and J lost 10; bases outside the gene matches: 12. Extracted RNA was reverse transcribed into cDNA, the sequencing template. The data were produced by immunoSEQ multiplex PCR, yet TCRdb's version contains in-frame clones alone and is incomplete. Of about 34,000 clones in the sample, about 74% were seen once. Sorted populations comprised CD4+ and CD8+ T cells obtained from PBMCs. The clonotype originates from a human donor with alopecia areata. Sequencing was done on a sample of NKG2D-low CD8+ T cells sorted from blood. The V gene is TRBV29-1, the J gene TRBJ1-6, with TRBD1 matching over 7 bases. CDR3 nucleotide sequence: TGCAGCGTCTACTCCCGGGACAGAGAATCACCCCTCCACTTT. Translation: CSVYSRDRESPLHF.